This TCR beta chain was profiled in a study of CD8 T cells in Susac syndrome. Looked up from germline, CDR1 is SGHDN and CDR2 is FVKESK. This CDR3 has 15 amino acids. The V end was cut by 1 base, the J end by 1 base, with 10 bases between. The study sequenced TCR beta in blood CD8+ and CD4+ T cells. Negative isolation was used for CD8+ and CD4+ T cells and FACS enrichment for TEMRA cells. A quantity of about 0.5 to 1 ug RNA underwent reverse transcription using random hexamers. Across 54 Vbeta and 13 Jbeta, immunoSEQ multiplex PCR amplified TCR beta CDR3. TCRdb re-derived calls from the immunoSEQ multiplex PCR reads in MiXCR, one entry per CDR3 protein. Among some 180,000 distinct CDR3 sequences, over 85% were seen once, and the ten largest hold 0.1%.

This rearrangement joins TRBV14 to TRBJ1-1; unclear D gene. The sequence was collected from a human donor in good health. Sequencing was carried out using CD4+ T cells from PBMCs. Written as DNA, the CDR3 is TGTGCCAGCAGCCAAGGTGGAAAGGGGAACACTGAAGCTTTCTTT. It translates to CASSQGGKGNTEAFF.